These T cell receptor beta chains were read from a single sample in a study of CD8+CD57+ T cells in acquired aplastic anemia. TCRdb called the reads again in MiXCR, with one record for every CDR3 protein. The profile shows 150,000 to 200,000 distinct CDR3 sequences, about 64% of them singletons. The sequencing sample was made of sorted CD4+, CD8+, or CD8+CD57+ T cells (not recorded which) from PBMCs. The source is a human donor with severe aplastic anemia or a healthy control (not recorded which). Each CDR3 is given with its conserved first and last residue. A D gene is named only where the DNA matches it firmly. Size tells how often a clone was seen (once, few, many) or the class of an expanded clone, and some rows leave it out.

CDR3aa: CASSLRTGRIHEQYF
CDR3nt: TGTGCCAGCAGTTTAAGGACAGGGAGGATCCACGAGCAGTACTTC
j_gene: TRBJ2-7
d_gene: TRBD1
v_gene: TRBV12-3/TRBV12-4
abundance: many

CDR3aa: CSATDQGQAYEQFF
CDR3nt: TGCAGCGCTACCGATCAGGGACAGGCCTATGAGCAGTTCTTC
j_gene: TRBJ2-1
d_gene: TRBD1
v_gene: TRBV29-1
abundance: -

CDR3aa: CASSIGSGYTF
CDR3nt: TGTGCCAGTAGTATTGGGAGCGGCTACACCTTC
j_gene: TRBJ1-2
d_gene: -
v_gene: TRBV19
abundance: -

CDR3aa: CASSSHRGSNTEAFF
CDR3nt: TGTGCCAGCAGTTCGCACAGGGGATCGAACACTGAAGCTTTCTTT
j_gene: TRBJ1-1
d_gene: TRBD1
v_gene: TRBV7-8
abundance: few

CDR3aa: CASSALTRSTGELFF
CDR3nt: TGTGCCAGCAGCGCCCTAACAAGGAGCACCGGGGAGCTGTTTTTT
j_gene: TRBJ2-2
d_gene: -
v_gene: TRBV9
abundance: -

CDR3aa: CASSLTVATEAFF
CDR3nt: TGTGCCAGCAGCTTAACGGTAGCGACTGAAGCTTTCTTT
j_gene: TRBJ1-1
d_gene: -
v_gene: TRBV7-9
abundance: few

CDR3aa: CSAPTGIGNQPQHF
CDR3nt: TGCAGTGCCCCCACAGGGATTGGCAATCAGCCCCAGCATTTT
j_gene: TRBJ1-5
d_gene: -
v_gene: TRBV20-1
abundance: -

CDR3aa: CASSMSPWDEQYF
CDR3nt: TGTGCCAGTAGTATGTCCCCGTGGGACGAGCAGTACTTC
j_gene: TRBJ2-7
d_gene: -
v_gene: TRBV19
abundance: many

CDR3aa: CASSLVSAATYNEQFF
CDR3nt: TGTGCCAGCAGCTTAGTATCGGCAGCCACCTACAATGAGCAGTTCTTC
j_gene: TRBJ2-1
d_gene: -
v_gene: TRBV7-3
abundance: -

CDR3aa: CASSSGPQGEQYF
CDR3nt: TGTGCCAGCAGCTCAGGGCCCCAGGGCGAGCAGTACTTC
j_gene: TRBJ2-7
d_gene: -
v_gene: TRBV7-6
abundance: -

CDR3aa: CASSLDPWGRGTDTQYF
CDR3nt: TGTGCCAGCAGCTTGGACCCTTGGGGTCGCGGCACAGATACGCAGTATTTT
j_gene: TRBJ2-3
d_gene: -
v_gene: TRBV7-2
abundance: -

CDR3aa: CASSVGGVAPEQFF
CDR3nt: TGTGCCAGCAGCGTAGGGGGGGTAGCCCCGGAGCAGTTCTTC
j_gene: TRBJ2-1
d_gene: -
v_gene: TRBV9
abundance: many

CDR3aa: CASSLAGGVYEQHF
CDR3nt: TGTGCCAGCAGCTTGGCAGGGGGCGTCTACGAGCAGCACTTC
j_gene: TRBJ2-7
d_gene: TRBD1
v_gene: TRBV5-6
abundance: -

CDR3aa: CRAGRGSSYNEQFF
CDR3nt: TGCAGGGCCGGGAGGGGGAGCTCCTACAATGAGCAGTTCTTC
j_gene: TRBJ2-1
d_gene: TRBD2
v_gene: TRBV29-1
abundance: -

CDR3aa: CASSFARMNTGELFF
CDR3nt: TGTGCCAGCAGTTTCGCCAGAATGAACACCGGGGAGCTGTTTTTT
j_gene: TRBJ2-2
d_gene: -
v_gene: TRBV12-3/TRBV12-4
abundance: -

CDR3aa: CVAQGYTEAFF
CDR3nt: TGTGTGGCGCAGGGCTACACTGAAGCTTTCTTT
j_gene: TRBJ1-1
d_gene: -
v_gene: TRBV19
abundance: -

CDR3aa: CASSGWTGGETQYF
CDR3nt: TGTGCCAGCAGCGGATGGACAGGGGGAGAGACCCAGTACTTC
j_gene: TRBJ2-5
d_gene: TRBD1
v_gene: TRBV9
abundance: -

CDR3aa: CASRSGTSTMNEQFF
CDR3nt: TGTGCCAGCAGATCCGGGACTTCAACAATGAATGAGCAGTTCTTC
j_gene: TRBJ2-1
d_gene: -
v_gene: TRBV7-3
abundance: -

CDR3aa: CSVENDSGEQYF
CDR3nt: TGCAGCGTTGAGAACGACTCCGGAGAGCAGTACTTC
j_gene: TRBJ2-7
d_gene: -
v_gene: TRBV29-1
abundance: many

CDR3aa: CAITTGDEANYGYTF
CDR3nt: TGTGCCATCACTACAGGGGACGAGGCTAACTATGGCTACACCTTC
j_gene: TRBJ1-2
d_gene: TRBD1
v_gene: TRBV10-3
abundance: -

CDR3aa: CATGQGSNNEQFF
CDR3nt: TGTGCCACGGGACAGGGATCCAACAATGAGCAGTTCTTC
j_gene: TRBJ2-1
d_gene: TRBD1
v_gene: TRBV24-1
abundance: -

CDR3aa: CAIAERAGGRTDTQYF
CDR3nt: TGTGCCATCGCAGAACGGGCGGGGGGGCGGACAGATACGCAGTATTTT
j_gene: TRBJ2-3
d_gene: TRBD2
v_gene: TRBV10-3
abundance: -

CDR3aa: CASSLPKGIGGPNQPQHF
CDR3nt: TGTGCCAGCAGCTTACCAAAGGGGATCGGGGGTCCCAATCAGCCCCAGCATTTT
j_gene: TRBJ1-5
d_gene: -
v_gene: TRBV7-8
abundance: few

CDR3aa: CASSVSLGQGYPNTGELFF
CDR3nt: TGTGCCAGCAGTGTATCCCTGGGACAGGGTTATCCGAACACCGGGGAGCTGTTTTTT
j_gene: TRBJ2-2
d_gene: TRBD1
v_gene: TRBV25-1
abundance: -

CDR3aa: CASSVSPTPGSYNEQFF
CDR3nt: TGTGCCAGCAGCGTCTCTCCGACACCTGGGTCCTACAATGAGCAGTTCTTC
j_gene: TRBJ2-1
d_gene: -
v_gene: TRBV9
abundance: many

CDR3aa: CASRRGGQGTSLLHF
CDR3nt: TGCGCCAGCAGGCGGGGGGGACAGGGGACTTCACTCCTCCACTTT
j_gene: TRBJ1-6
d_gene: TRBD1
v_gene: TRBV2
abundance: -

CDR3aa: CSARDKRQGNYGYTF
CDR3nt: TGCAGTGCTAGAGATAAAAGACAGGGGAACTATGGCTACACCTTC
j_gene: TRBJ1-2
d_gene: TRBD1
v_gene: TRBV20-1
abundance: once

CDR3aa: CASKSQDNQPQHF
CDR3nt: TGTGCCAGCAAAAGCCAGGACAATCAGCCCCAGCATTTT
j_gene: TRBJ1-5
d_gene: -
v_gene: TRBV7-2
abundance: once

CDR3aa: CASEDYGYTF
CDR3nt: TGTGCCAGTGAGGACTATGGCTACACCTTC
j_gene: TRBJ1-2
d_gene: -
v_gene: TRBV7-3
abundance: -